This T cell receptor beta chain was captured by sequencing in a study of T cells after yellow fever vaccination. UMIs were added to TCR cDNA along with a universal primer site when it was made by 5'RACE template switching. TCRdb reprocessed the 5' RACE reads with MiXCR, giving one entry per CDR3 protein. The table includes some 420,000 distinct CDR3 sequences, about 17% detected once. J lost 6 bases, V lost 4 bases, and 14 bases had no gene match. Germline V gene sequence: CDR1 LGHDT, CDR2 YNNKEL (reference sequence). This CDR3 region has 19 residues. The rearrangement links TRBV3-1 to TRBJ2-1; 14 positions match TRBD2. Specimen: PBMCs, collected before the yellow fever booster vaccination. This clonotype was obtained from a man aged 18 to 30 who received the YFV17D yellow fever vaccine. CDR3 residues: CASSRRPGLAGAFGNEQFF. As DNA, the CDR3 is TGTGCCAGCAGCCGAAGACCGGGACTAGCGGGGGCCTTTGGCAATGAGCAGTTCTTC.